The 30 T cell receptor beta chains listed next were all sequenced from one sample in a study of cytomegalovirus exposure and HLA in healthy donors. Primers for the PCR totalled 60 Vbeta and 13 Jbeta. TCRdb's copy holds only in-frame clones and misses some; the assay was immunoSEQ multiplex PCR. The table has about 100,000 clones, around 69% seen once; the top ten hold around 17%. Sequencing was performed on PBMCs. The receptors were gathered from a woman aged 60-75 years in good health and CMV-seropositive.

The V and J genes are TRBV2 and TRBJ2-4; D is possibly TRBD2 (7 bases). V lost 2 bases and J 7 bases, leaving 18 bases between the germline ends. CDR3 length: 16 amino acids. Germline values: CDR1 SNHLY, CDR2 FYNNEI. CDR3 sequence reads: CASSERGGGSRNIQYF. Written as DNA, the CDR3 is TGTGCCAGCAGTGAACGGGGCGGGGGCTCCCGGAACATTCAGTACTTC. Looking up the rest from reference TRBV2 and TRBJ2-4 gives the full variable domain: EPEVTQTPSHQVTQMGQEVILRCVPISNHLYFYWYRQILGQKVEFLVSFYNNEISEKSEIFDDQFSVERPDGSNFTLKIRSTKLEDSAMYFCASSERGGGSRNIQYFGAGTRLSVL.

This clone was recorded a few times. This sequence joins TRBV5-1 and TRBJ1-5; a possible D gene is TRBD1 (5 bases). The CDR3 covers 16 residues. Germline loops: CDR1 SGHRS, CDR2 YFSETQ. Trimming removed 0 bases at V and 2 bases at J, with 12 bases between. The CDR3 sequence: CASSLDGGGGNQPQHF. The CDR3 DNA reads as TGCGCCAGCAGCTTGGATGGGGGAGGTGGCAATCAGCCCCAGCATTTT. The full variable domain, its missing parts supplied by reference TRBV5-1 and TRBJ1-5, is KAGVTQTPRYLIKTRGQQVTLSCSPISGHRSVSWYQQTPGQGLQFLFEYFSETQRNKGNFPGRFSGRQFSNSRSEMNVSTLELGDSALYLCASSLDGGGGNQPQHFGDGTRLSIL.

This clone was seen repeatedly, ten times or more. Different DNA sequences within this sample yield the same CDR3. The rearrangement joins TRBV7-9 to TRBJ2-3; 10 positions match TRBD1. The CDR3 contains 15 residues. Germline V gives CDR1 SEHNR, CDR2 FQNEAQ (reference sequence). J lost 2 bases, V lost 3 bases, and 2 bases had no gene match. CDR3 in DNA: TGTGCCAGCAGCTTCGGGACAGGGGCCACAGATACGCAGTATTTT. It codes for CASSFGTGATDTQYF.

This chain links TRBV9 with TRBJ2-1; D perhaps matches TRBD1 (5 bases). CDR1 and CDR2 from the germline V gene are SGDLS and YYNGEE. Trimming left V 6 bases short and J 9 bases short, with 19 bases between. CDR3 length equals 14 residues. The CDR3 region has the DNA TGTGCCAGCAACCCAGGGTCAGGGCCAGGTGAGCAGTTCTTC. Translation: CASNPGSGPGEQFF.

This chain links TRBV4-1 with TRBJ2-7, with 7 positions matching TRBD1. Trimming took 0 bases from V and 4 from J; bases not matched to a gene: 6. Germline V gives CDR1 MGHRA, CDR2 YSYEKL. The CDR3 spans 15 residues. The CDR3 coding sequence is TGCGCCAGCAGCCAAGATCCAACAGGGGCGTACGAGCAGTACTTC. Protein product: CASSQDPTGAYEQYF.

V and J are TRBV7-8 and TRBJ2-7; 8 nucleotides line up with TRBD2. This CDR3 comprises 18 residues. Germline lookup yields CDR1 SGHVS and CDR2 FQNEAQ. The junction had 22 bases not matched to a gene; V was cut back by 8 bases and J by 4 bases. The CDR3 region is CASLTRGGRGANRYEQYF. The CDR3 nucleotides are TGTGCCAGCCTTACCCGTGGGGGGCGGGGGGCGAACCGGTACGAGCAGTACTTC.

The chain couples TRBV15 to TRBJ2-7; TRBD2 aligns across 7 bases. The V and J ends lost 3 bases and 2 bases, in that order; junction bases with no gene match: 7. CDR1 and CDR2 from the germline V gene are LNHNV and YYDKDF (reference sequence). This CDR3 is built from 15 residues. CDR3 sequence reads: CATSSSRAGAYEQYF. The CDR3 DNA reads as TGTGCCACCAGCAGCTCTCGGGCGGGGGCCTACGAGCAGTACTTC.

J is TRBJ1-5 and V is TRBV4-1; 8 bases fit TRBD1. Germline lookup yields CDR1 MGHRA and CDR2 YSYEKL. With V trimmed by 2 bases and J by 4 bases, 10 bases remained unmatched. This CDR3 region has 17 residues. The chain's CDR3 is CASSQTGGQGKNQPQHF. The CDR3 DNA sequence: TGCGCCAGCAGCCAAACGGGAGGACAGGGAAAAAATCAGCCCCAGCATTTT.

This clone was observed a handful of times. This chain connects TRBV2 to TRBJ2-2, with 7 bases that match TRBD1. Germline V gives CDR1 SNHLY, CDR2 FYNNEI. The V gene end was trimmed by 6 bases and the J gene end by 4 bases; junction bases not matched to a gene: 8. CDR3 length: 15 amino acids. CDR3 nucleotides: TGTGCCAGCAGCGCAAGACAGGGCGGCACCGGGGAGCTGTTTTTT. It is translated as CASSARQGGTGELFF.

To note about this clone: The junction does not match germline at one end; this may be a read error. The chain couples TRBV5-1 to TRBJ2-7, with a possible D match to TRBD1 (6 bases). This CDR3 region has 14 residues. Germline CDR1 SGHRS, CDR2 YFSETQ. The CDR3 reads CASSFGTNAYEQYF. In DNA form, the CDR3 reads TGTGCCAGCAGCTTTGGGACAAATGCCTACGAGCAGTACTTC.

The chain joins TRBV6-5 to TRBJ1-2; TRBD1 matches 9 bases. Trimming cost V 6 bases and J 4 bases; bases outside gene matches: 9. This CDR3 contains 15 residues. The germline CDR1 and CDR2 sequences are MNHEY and SVGAGI. This chain's CDR3 is CASSSGTGRGYGYTF. The CDR3 bases are TGTGCCAGCAGCTCCGGGACAGGGCGCGGCTATGGCTACACCTTC.

V is TRBV6-5 and J is TRBJ2-7; 10 bases agree with TRBD1. This CDR3 region has 13 residues. J lost 5 bases, V lost 7 bases, and 5 bases had no gene match. Looked up from germline, CDR1 is MNHEY and CDR2 is SVGAGI. The CDR3 sequence: CASNRQGANEQYF. DNA for the CDR3: TGTGCCAGCAATCGACAGGGGGCCAACGAGCAGTACTTC.

V is TRBV5-6 and J is TRBJ1-6; unclear D gene. Trimming removed 6 bases at V and 0 bases at J, with 13 bases between. The germline CDR1 and CDR2 sequences are SGHDT and YYEEEE. The CDR3 covers 16 residues. The CDR3 bases are TGTGCCAGCACCCGCGGGCAGAACTCCTATAATTCACCCCTCCACTTT. This encodes CASTRGQNSYNSPLHF.

V usage is TRBV10-1 and J usage is TRBJ2-7; 11 bases match TRBD1. The V gene end was trimmed by 9 bases and the J gene end by 1 base; junction bases not matched to a gene: 5. CDR3 length: 14 amino acids. From germline, CDR1 is WNHNN and CDR2 SYGVQD (reference sequence). CDR3 sequence reads: CASSGTGGSYEQYF. CDR3 DNA sequence: TGCGCCAGTTCTGGGACAGGGGGTTCCTACGAGCAGTACTTC.

The V and J genes are TRBV25-1 and TRBJ2-5; TRBD2 might be the D (6 bases). The CDR3 length is 16 residues. In germline, CDR1 is MGHDK, CDR2 SYGVNS. Trimming cost V 7 bases and J 5 bases, with 23 bases left between them. CDR3 nucleotides: TGTGCCAGCACCGACGGGAGTGGGGGACGAGGGGAGACCCAGTACTTC. Translated, it gives CASTDGSGGRGETQYF.

This chain links TRBV29-1 with TRBJ1-1; D remains unclear. This CDR3 is 12 amino acids long. Trimming cost V 6 bases and J 0 bases, with 8 bases left between them. CDR1 is SQVTM and CDR2 is ANQGSEA in the germline V gene. This CDR3 is CSVAIMNTEAFF. The CDR3 bases are TGCAGCGTCGCGATTATGAACACTGAAGCTTTCTTT.

This clone appeared once. The chain combines TRBV2 with TRBJ2-7; 8 nucleotides line up with TRBD2. Germline V gene lookup returns CDR1 SNHLY and CDR2 FYNNEI. The length of the CDR3 is 16 residues. Trimming at V came to 6 bases and at J to 3 bases, leaving 13 bases not matched to a gene. The CDR3 loop is CASRPSGGGGDYEQYF. The CDR3 DNA reads TGTGCCAGCAGGCCCTCGGGAGGGGGTGGCGACTACGAGCAGTACTTC.

This clone was seen a few times. This chain links TRBV7-2 with TRBJ2-5; D is ambiguous. The ends were cut back, 4 bases at V and 4 bases at J, with 7 bases in the middle. CDR3 length equals 12 residues. The germline CDR1 and CDR2 sequences are SGHTA and FQGNSA. This chain's CDR3 is CASSSTRETQYF. CDR3 sequence (DNA): TGTGCCAGCAGCTCCACAAGAGAGACCCAGTACTTC.

This clone showed up just once. This rearrangement joins TRBV5-1 to TRBJ2-3, with D possibly TRBD2 on 6 matching bases. Germline CDR1 and CDR2: SGHRS and YFSETQ. The CDR3 has 15 amino acids. V was shortened by 0 bases and J by 4 bases, with 12 bases between the two germline ends. The CDR3 loop reads CASSLERSSADTQYF. The CDR3 nucleotides read TGCGCCAGCAGCTTGGAACGGTCTAGCGCAGATACGCAGTATTTT.

This chain links TRBV5-1 with TRBJ2-1, with 8 bases fitting TRBD1. Per germline, CDR1 SGHRS and CDR2 YFSETQ. The CDR3 is 16 amino acids. V lost 4 bases, J lost 5 bases, and 11 bases stayed unmatched. The CDR3 reads CASSPGRDRSNNEQFF. The DNA for the CDR3 is TGCGCCAGCAGCCCGGGAAGGGACAGGTCGAACAATGAGCAGTTCTTC.

V gene TRBV11-2 combines with J gene TRBJ1-1; D unclear. The CDR3 length is 14 residues. Trimming took 0 bases from V and 3 from J, leaving 8 bases between them. Germline lookup yields CDR1 SGHAT and CDR2 FQNNGV. The CDR3, as DNA: TGTGCCAGCAGCTTAGATAGTACGGACACTGAAGCTTTCTTT. Its protein product is CASSLDSTDTEAFF. Together with reference TRBV11-2 and TRBJ1-1, the CDR3 gives the full variable domain: EAGVAQSPRYKIIEKRQSVAFWCNPISGHATLYWYQQILGQGPKLLIQFQNNGVVDDSQLPKDRFSAERLKGVDSTLKIQPAKLEDSAVYLCASSLDSTDTEAFFGQGTRLTVV.

Concerning this clone itself: One junction end disagrees with the germline gene, perhaps due to a read error. J is TRBJ1-5 and V is TRBV5-4; the D gene is possibly TRBD1 (5 bases). The CDR3 contains 13 residues. CDR1 and CDR2 from the germline V gene are SGHNT and YYREEE (reference sequence). This CDR3 is CASSLDTYQPQHF. The CDR3, as DNA: TGTGCCAGCAGTTTGGACACGTATCAGCCCCAGCATTTT.

On this clone itself: The same CDR3 is also encoded by other DNA sequences in this sample. The chain links TRBV6-5 to TRBJ1-2, with TRBD1 matching 10 bases. Germline CDR1 reads MNHEY; CDR2 reads SVGAGI. With 6 bases clipped from V and 8 bases from J, the junction kept 6 bases outside the gene matches. There are 13 residues in the CDR3. The CDR3 loop is CASSWDRGGGYTF. In DNA form, the CDR3 reads TGTGCCAGCAGCTGGGACAGGGGAGGCGGCTACACCTTC.

V usage is TRBV6-5 and J usage is TRBJ2-5; D may be TRBD2 (5 bases). V shed 4 bases and J shed 5 bases, with 8 bases lying between them. This CDR3 comprises 12 residues. The germline CDR1 and CDR2 sequences are MNHEY and SVGAGI. This chain's CDR3 is CASSFRGETQYF. CDR3 in DNA: TGTGCCAGCAGTTTCAGAGGGGAGACCCAGTACTTC.

The V call is TRBV29-1, the J call TRBJ2-3; 7 positions match TRBD2. CDR1 is SQVTM, CDR2 ANQGSEA, per germline. The ends lost 0 bases at V and 2 bases at J; junction bases unmatched: 17. CDR3 length equals 19 residues. CDR3 nucleotides: TGCAGCGTTGAAGATCTTGAGCGGGAAAGGCGATGGGACACAGATACGCAGTATTTT. As protein: CSVEDLERERRWDTDTQYF.

The chain combines TRBV19 with TRBJ2-1, with 10 bases lining up with TRBD2. Germline V gives CDR1 LNHDA, CDR2 SQIVND (reference sequence). The CDR3 consists of 14 residues. After removal of 2 bases from V and 9 bases from J, the junction contained 4 bases not matched to a gene. The CDR3 loop is CASSIRAGGGEQFF. As DNA, the CDR3 is TGTGCCAGTAGTATAAGAGCGGGAGGGGGTGAGCAGTTCTTC.

The chain employs TRBV27 and TRBJ1-1; perhaps TRBD1 as D (5 bases). The CDR3 consists of 13 residues. Trimming stripped 7 bases from V and 0 bases from J, with 9 bases between. Germline CDR1 reads MNHEY; CDR2 reads SMNVEV (reference sequence). CDR3 residues: CASMRTLNTEAFF. CDR3 bases: TGTGCCAGCATGAGGACACTGAACACTGAAGCTTTCTTT.

The rearrangement links TRBV4-2 to TRBJ2-1; the D gene is possibly TRBD1 (6 bases). Germline lookup yields CDR1 LGHNA and CDR2 YNFKEQ. Trimming pared 2 bases from V and 6 bases from J, leaving 8 bases between. The CDR3 covers 13 residues. CDR3 in amino acids: CASSQSDSNEQFF. DNA for the CDR3: TGTGCCAGCAGCCAATCGGACAGCAATGAGCAGTTCTTC.

CDR3 region: CASGQGSYEQYF. The CDR3 DNA reads as TGTGCGTCGGGACAGGGCTCCTACGAGCAGTACTTC. The chain links TRBV28 to TRBJ2-7; 9 bases align to TRBD1. Germline CDR1 MDHEN, CDR2 SYDVKM. This CDR3 region has 12 residues.

This chain joins TRBV11-3 and TRBJ2-1; 11 bases agree with TRBD1. V lost 4 bases to trimming and J lost 4 bases; unmatched junction nucleotides: 3. CDR3 length: 15 amino acids. The germline CDR1 and CDR2 sequences are SGHNT and YENEEA. The chain's CDR3 is CASSSGTGGYNEQFF. In DNA, the CDR3 is TGTGCCAGCAGCTCCGGGACAGGGGGATACAATGAGCAGTTCTTC. The complete variable domain, with remaining parts taken from reference TRBV11-3 and TRBJ2-1, reads EAGVVQSPRYKIIEKKQPVAFWCNPISGHNTLYWYLQNLGQGPELLIRYENEEAVDDSQLPKDRFSAERLKGVDSTLKIQPAELGDSAVYLCASSSGTGGYNEQFFGPGTRLTVL.